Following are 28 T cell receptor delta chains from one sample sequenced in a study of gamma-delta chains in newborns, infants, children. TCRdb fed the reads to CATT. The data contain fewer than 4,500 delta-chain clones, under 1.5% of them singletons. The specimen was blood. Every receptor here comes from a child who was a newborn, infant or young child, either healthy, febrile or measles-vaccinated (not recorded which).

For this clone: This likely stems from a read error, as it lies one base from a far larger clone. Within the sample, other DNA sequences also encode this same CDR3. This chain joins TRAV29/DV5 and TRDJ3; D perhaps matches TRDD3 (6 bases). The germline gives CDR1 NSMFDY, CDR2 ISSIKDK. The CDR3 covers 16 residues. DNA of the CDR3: TGTGCCGCAAGCTGGGGATGCTCCTGGGACACCCGACAGATGTTTTTC. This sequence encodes CAASWGCSWDTRQMFF.

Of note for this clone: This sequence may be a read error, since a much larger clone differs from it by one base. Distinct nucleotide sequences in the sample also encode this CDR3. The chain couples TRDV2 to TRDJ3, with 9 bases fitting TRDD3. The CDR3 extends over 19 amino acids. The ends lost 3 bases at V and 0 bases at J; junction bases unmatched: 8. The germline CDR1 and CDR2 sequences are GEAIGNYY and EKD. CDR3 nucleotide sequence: TGTGCCTGTGACCCGGCACTGGGGGACAGCTCCTGGGACACCCGACAGATGTTTTTC. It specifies CACDPALGDSSWDTRQMFF.

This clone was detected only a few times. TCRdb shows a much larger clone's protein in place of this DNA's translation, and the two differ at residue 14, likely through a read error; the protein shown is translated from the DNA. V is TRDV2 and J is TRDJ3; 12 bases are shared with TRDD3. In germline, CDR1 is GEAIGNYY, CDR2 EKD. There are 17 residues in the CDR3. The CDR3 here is CACDILGDTWDTRRMFF. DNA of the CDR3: TGTGCCTGTGATATACTGGGGGATACCTGGGACACCCGACGGATGTTTTTC.

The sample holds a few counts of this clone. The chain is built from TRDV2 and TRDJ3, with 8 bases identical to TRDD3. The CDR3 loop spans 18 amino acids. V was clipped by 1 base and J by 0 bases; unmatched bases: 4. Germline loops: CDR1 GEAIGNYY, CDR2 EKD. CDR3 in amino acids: CACDTLGASSWDTRQMFF. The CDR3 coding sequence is TGTGCCTGTGACACACTGGGGGCAAGCTCCTGGGACACCCGACAGATGTTTTTC.

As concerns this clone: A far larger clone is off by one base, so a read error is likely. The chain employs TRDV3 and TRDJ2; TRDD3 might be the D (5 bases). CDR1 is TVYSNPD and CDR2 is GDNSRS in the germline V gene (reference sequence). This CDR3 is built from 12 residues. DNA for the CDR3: TGTGCCTTGGCTGGGTTGACAGCACAACCCTTCTTT. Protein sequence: CALAGLTAQPFF.

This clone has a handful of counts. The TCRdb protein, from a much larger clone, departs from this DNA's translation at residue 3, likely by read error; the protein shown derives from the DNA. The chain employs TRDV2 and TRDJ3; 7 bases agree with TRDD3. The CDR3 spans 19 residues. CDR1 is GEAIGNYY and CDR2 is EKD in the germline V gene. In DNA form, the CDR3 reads TGTGCCCGTGACACGGCGGGATACATTACCTCCTGGGACACCCGACAGATGTTTTTC. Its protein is CARDTAGYITSWDTRQMFF.

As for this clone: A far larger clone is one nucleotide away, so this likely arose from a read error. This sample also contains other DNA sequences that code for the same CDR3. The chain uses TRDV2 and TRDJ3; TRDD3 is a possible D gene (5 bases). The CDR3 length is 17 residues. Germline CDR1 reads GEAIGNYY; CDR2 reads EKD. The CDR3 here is CACDTGWGSWDTRQMFF. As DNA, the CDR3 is TGCGCCTGTGACACCGGATGGGGCTCCTGGGACACCCGACAGATGTTTTTC.

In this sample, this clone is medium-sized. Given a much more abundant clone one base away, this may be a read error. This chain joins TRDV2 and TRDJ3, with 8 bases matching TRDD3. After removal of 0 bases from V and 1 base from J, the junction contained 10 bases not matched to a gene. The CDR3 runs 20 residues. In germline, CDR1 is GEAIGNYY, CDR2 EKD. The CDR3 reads CACDTVGRGIGSWDTRQMFF. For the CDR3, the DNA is TGTGCCTGTGACACCGTGGGCCGGGGGATAGGATCCTGGGACACCCGACAGATGTTTTTC.

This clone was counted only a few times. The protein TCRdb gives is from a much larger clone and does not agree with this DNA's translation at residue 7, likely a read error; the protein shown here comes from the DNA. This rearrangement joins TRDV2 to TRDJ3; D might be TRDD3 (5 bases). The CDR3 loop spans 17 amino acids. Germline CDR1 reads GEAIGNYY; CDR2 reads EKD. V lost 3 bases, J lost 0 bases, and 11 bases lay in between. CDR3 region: CACDVLASSWDTRQMFF. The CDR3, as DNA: TGTGCCTGTGACGTACTGGCGAGCTCCTGGGACACCCGACAGATGTTTTTC.

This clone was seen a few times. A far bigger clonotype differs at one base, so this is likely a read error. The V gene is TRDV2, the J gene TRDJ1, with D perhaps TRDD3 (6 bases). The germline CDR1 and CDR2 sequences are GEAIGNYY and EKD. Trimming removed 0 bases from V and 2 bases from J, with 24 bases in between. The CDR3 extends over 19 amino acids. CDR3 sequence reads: CACDTVRSRGTPETDKLIF. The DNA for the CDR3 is TGTGCCTGTGACACCGTTCGGTCCAGGGGGACCCCCGAGACCGATAAACTCATCTTT.

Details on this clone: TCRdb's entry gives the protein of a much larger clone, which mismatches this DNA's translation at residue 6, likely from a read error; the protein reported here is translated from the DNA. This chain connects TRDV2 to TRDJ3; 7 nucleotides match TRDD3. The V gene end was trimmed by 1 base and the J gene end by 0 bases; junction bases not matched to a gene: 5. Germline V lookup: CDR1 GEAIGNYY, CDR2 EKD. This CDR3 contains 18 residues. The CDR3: CACDTEGYSSWDTRQMFF. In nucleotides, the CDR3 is TGTGCCTGTGACACTGAGGGATACAGCTCCTGGGACACCCGACAGATGTTTTTC.

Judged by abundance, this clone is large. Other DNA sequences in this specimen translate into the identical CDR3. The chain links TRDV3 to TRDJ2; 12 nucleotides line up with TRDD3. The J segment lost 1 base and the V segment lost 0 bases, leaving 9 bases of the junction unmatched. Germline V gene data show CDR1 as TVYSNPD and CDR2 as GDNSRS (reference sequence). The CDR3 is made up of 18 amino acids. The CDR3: CAFRTIHWGIHLTAQLFF. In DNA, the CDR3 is TGTGCCTTTAGAACGATCCACTGGGGGATACATTTGACAGCACAACTCTTCTTT. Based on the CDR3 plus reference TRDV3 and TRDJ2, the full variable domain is CDKVTQSSPDQTVASGSEVVLLCTYDTVYSNPDLFWYRIRPDYSFQFVFYGDNSRSEGADFTQGRFSVKHILTQKAFHLVISPVRTEDSATYYCAFRTIHWGIHLTAQLFFGKGTQLIVEP.

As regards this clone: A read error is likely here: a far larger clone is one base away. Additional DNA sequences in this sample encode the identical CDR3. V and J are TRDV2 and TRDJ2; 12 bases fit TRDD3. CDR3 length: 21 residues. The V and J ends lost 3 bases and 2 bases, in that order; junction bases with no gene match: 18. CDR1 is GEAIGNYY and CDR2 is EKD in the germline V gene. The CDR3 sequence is CACDSIPSLGDTGVLTAQLFF. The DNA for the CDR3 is TGTGCCTGTGACTCCATCCCATCACTGGGGGATACAGGAGTGTTGACAGCACAACTCTTCTTT.

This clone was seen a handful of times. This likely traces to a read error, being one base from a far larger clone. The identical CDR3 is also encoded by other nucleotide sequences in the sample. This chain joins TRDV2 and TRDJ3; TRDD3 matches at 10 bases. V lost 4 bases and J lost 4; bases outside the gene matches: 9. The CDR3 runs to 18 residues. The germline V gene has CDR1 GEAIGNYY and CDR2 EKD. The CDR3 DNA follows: TGTGCCTGTGATGGACGGGGGATACGGGCGTGGGACACCCGACAGATGTTTTTC. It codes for CACDGRGIRAWDTRQMFF.

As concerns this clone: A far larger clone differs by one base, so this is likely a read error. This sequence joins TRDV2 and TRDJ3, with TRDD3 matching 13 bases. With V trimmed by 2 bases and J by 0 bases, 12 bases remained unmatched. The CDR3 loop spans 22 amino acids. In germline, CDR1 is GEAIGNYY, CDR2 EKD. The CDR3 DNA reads TGTGCCTGTGACAAAGCACTGGGGGATACGCGGGAACCCTCCTGGGACACCCGACAGATGTTTTTC. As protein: CACDKALGDTREPSWDTRQMFF.

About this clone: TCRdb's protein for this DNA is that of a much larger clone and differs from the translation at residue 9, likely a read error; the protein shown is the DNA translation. CDR3: CACDTGSSRDTRQMFF. In DNA, the CDR3 is TGTGCCTGTGACACCGGGAGCTCCCGGGACACCCGACAGATGTTTTTC. V is TRDV2 and J is TRDJ3; D is undetermined. CDR3 length: 16 amino acids. Germline lookup yields CDR1 GEAIGNYY and CDR2 EKD.

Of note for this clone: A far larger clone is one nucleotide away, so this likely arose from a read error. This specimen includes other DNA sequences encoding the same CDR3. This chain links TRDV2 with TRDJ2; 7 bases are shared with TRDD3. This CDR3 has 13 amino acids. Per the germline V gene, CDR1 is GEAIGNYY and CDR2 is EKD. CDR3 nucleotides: TGTGCCTGTGACACCTGGGGGACAGCACAGCTCTTCTTT. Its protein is CACDTWGTAQLFF.

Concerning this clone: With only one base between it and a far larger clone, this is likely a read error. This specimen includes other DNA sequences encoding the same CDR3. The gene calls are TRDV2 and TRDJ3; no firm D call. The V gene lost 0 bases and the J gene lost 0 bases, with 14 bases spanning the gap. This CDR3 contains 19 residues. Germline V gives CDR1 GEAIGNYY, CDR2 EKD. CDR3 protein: CACDTVGVPSSWDTRQMFF. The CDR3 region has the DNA TGTGCCTGTGACACCGTGGGAGTCCCAAGCTCCTGGGACACCCGACAGATGTTTTTC.

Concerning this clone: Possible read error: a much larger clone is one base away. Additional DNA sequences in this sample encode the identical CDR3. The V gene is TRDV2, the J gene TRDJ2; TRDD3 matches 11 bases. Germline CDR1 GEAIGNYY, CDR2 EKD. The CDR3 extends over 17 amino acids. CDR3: CACDTVGGYALTAQLFF. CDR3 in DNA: TGTGCCTGCGACACCGTTGGGGGATACGCCTTGACAGCACAACTCTTCTTT.

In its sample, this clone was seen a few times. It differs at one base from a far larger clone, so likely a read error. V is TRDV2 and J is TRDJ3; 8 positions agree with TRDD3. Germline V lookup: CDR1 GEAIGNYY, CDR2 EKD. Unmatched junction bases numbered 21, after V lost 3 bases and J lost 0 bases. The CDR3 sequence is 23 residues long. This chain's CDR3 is CACDAIITGGLRESSWDTRQMFF. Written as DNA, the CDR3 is TGTGCCTGTGACGCGATCATTACTGGGGGTCTGAGGGAGAGCTCCTGGGACACCCGACAGATGTTTTTC.

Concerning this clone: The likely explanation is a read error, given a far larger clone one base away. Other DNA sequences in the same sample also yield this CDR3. Here the CDR3 reads CACDTLGDTPGAWDTRQMFF. CDR3 DNA: TGTGCCTGCGACACACTGGGGGATACGCCCGGGGCCTGGGACACCCGACAGATGTTTTTC. V gene TRDV2 combines with J gene TRDJ3; 13 bases agree with TRDD3. The CDR3 totals 20 residues. Per the germline V gene, CDR1 is GEAIGNYY and CDR2 is EKD.

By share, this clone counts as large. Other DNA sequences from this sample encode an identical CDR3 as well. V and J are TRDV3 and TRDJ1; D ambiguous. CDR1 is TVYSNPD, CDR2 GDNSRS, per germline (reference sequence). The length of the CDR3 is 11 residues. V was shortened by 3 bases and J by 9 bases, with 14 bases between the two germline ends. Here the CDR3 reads CALSAGLELIF. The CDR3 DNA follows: TGTGCCTTGAGTGCGGGCTTGGAACTCATCTTT.

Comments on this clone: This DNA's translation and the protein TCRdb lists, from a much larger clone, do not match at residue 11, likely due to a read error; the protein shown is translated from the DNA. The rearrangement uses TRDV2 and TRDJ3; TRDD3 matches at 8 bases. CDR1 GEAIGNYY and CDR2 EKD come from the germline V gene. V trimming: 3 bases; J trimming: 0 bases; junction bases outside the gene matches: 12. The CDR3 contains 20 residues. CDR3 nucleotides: TGTGCCTGTGACCGACTGGGGGGACTCCTCAACTCCTGGGACACCCGACAGATGTTTTTC. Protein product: CACDRLGGLLNSWDTRQMFF.

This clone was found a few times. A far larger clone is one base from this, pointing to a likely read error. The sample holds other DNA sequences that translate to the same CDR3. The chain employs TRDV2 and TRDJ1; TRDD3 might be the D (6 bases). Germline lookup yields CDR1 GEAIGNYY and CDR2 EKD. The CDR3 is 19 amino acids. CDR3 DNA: TGTGCCTGCGACACCGTTCGGTACAGGGGGACCCCCGAGACCGATAAACTCATCTTT. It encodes CACDTVRYRGTPETDKLIF.

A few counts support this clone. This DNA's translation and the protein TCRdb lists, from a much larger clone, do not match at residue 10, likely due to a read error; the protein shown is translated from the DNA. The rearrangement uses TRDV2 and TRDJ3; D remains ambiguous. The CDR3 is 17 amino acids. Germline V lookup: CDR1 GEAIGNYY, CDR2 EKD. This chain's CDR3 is CACDEEWVSRDTRQMFF. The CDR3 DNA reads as TGTGCCTGTGACGAAGAATGGGTCTCCCGGGACACCCGACAGATGTTTTTC.

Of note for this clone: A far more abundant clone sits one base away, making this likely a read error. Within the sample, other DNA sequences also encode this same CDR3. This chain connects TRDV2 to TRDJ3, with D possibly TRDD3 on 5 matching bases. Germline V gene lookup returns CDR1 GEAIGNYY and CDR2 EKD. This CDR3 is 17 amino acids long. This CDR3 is CACDTLGSSWDTRQMFF. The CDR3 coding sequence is TGTGCTTGTGACACGCTGGGAAGCTCCTGGGACACCCGACAGATGTTTTTC.

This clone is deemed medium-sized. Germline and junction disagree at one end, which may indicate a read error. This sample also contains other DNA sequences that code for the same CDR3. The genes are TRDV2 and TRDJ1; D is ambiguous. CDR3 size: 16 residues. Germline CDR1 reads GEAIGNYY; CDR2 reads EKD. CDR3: CACDTAGPLYTDKLIF. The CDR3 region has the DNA TGCGCCTGTGACACCGCTGGACCCCTGTACACCGATAAACTCATCTTT.

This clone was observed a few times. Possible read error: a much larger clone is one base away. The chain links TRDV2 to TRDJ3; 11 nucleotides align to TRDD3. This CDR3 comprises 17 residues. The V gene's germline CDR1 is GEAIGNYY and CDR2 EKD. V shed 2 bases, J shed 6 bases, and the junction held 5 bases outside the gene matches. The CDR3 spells CACDRWGIRLDTRQMFF. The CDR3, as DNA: TGTGCCTGTGACAGATGGGGGATACGCTTGGACACCCGACAGATGTTTTTC.